This T cell receptor (beta chain) was observed in a study of PD-1 blockade in classical Hodgkin lymphoma. Findings of the study overall: Whoever responded completely had baseline diversity much like that seen in newly diagnosed patients. Those patients who began receiving nivolumab less than 1 year after ASCT had lower diversity, and they were excluded. Relapsed/refractory patients reportedly had lower baseline diversity than newly diagnosed patients.

This clone was seen a single time. Its antigen is as yet unknown. The V and J ends lost 2 bases and 6 bases, in that order; junction bases with no gene match: 2. Germline V gives CDR1 MNHNS, CDR2 SASEGT. The CDR3 contains 15 residues. Brentuximab vedotin exposure varied among the patients, all of whom had relapsed after autologous stem cell transplantation. Libraries were prepared by immunoSEQ multiplex PCR; TCRdb keeps only in-frame clonotypes and omits some of them. The sample carries tens of thousands of clones, roughly 89% recorded once. Sequences were derived from peripheral blood mononuclear cells (PBMCs), sampled before the second cycle of nivolumab. The chain links TRBV6-1 to TRBJ2-2, with 11 bases that match TRBD1. This TCR was recovered from a human donor with classical Hodgkin lymphoma. The CDR3 loop reads CASSERGQGAGELFF. Written as DNA, the CDR3 is TGTGCCAGCAGTGAAAGGGGACAGGGGGCCGGGGAGCTGTTTTTT.